A single T cell receptor (beta chain) is shown here with its context. This record belongs to a study of OX40 agonist ivuxolimab in advanced cancers. The protocol was immunoSEQ multiplex PCR, while the TCRdb copy is restricted to in-frame clones and leaves out a portion. The sample records about 82,000 clones, approximately 84% being singletons. At baseline, cycle 4 day 1, and cycle 7 day 1, blood was sampled. CDR3 size: 16 residues. The V end lost 3 bases, the J end lost 4 bases, and 18 bases lay between the germline ends. In germline, CDR1 is MDHEN, CDR2 SYDVKM. The J gene is TRBJ1-2, the V gene TRBV28; D remains unclear. This receptor was identified in an adult with an advanced solid tumor such as melanoma, head and neck, liver or kidney cancer. The sequencing here drew on CD4+ or CD8+ T cells sorted from blood, taken in a trial of the OX40 agonist ivuxolimab. The DNA for the CDR3 is TGTGCCAGCAGTTTGGTGGGTGATCTAACAACCTATGGCTACACCTTC. As protein: CASSLVGDLTTYGYTF.